Below are 5 T cell receptor beta chains sequenced from a single sample in a study of cytomegalovirus exposure and HLA in healthy donors. TCRdb's copy holds only in-frame clones and misses some; the assay was immunoSEQ multiplex PCR. The sample consists of 60,000 to 80,000 clones, around 94% of them appearing once. The specimen was PBMCs. The receptors here all came from a young woman in good health and CMV-seropositive.

The chain employs TRBV18 and TRBJ1-1; 8 positions agree with TRBD1. The J segment lost 4 bases and the V segment lost 4 bases, leaving 14 bases of the junction unmatched. Germline V gives CDR1 KGHSH, CDR2 LQKENI. This CDR3 has 17 amino acids. CDR3 nucleotide sequence: TGTGCCAGCTCACTCCGACTCGACCCGACAGGGGTCACTGAAGCTTTCTTT. Protein: CASSLRLDPTGVTEAFF.

The J gene is TRBJ1-6, the V gene TRBV6-1; D might be TRBD1 (5 bases). In germline, CDR1 is MNHNS, CDR2 SASEGT. With 6 bases removed from V and 11 bases from J, the gap between germline ends came to 11 bases. The CDR3 spans 12 residues. The CDR3 spells CASSRDFPPLHF. The DNA for the CDR3 is TGTGCCAGCAGCAGGGATTTCCCACCCCTCCACTTT.

The chain joins TRBV5-8 to TRBJ2-5; tentative D call: TRBD1 (6 bases). Trimming took 4 bases from V and 3 from J, leaving 10 bases between them. Germline CDR1 reads SGHTS; CDR2 reads YDEGEE. The CDR3 spans 13 residues. The CDR3 sequence: CASSGWTEETQYF. CDR3 in DNA: TGTGCCAGCAGCGGGTGGACAGAAGAGACCCAGTACTTC.

In this sample, this clone turned up a few times. CDR3 sequence: CASSPLAGKNSNQPQHF. CDR3 nucleotides: TGTGCCAGCTCACCACTCGCAGGGAAAAATAGCAATCAGCCCCAGCATTTT. V and J are TRBV18 and TRBJ1-5; a weak D match, TRBD1 (5 bases). The CDR3 length is 17 residues. Germline V gene sequence: CDR1 KGHSH, CDR2 LQKENI. Trimming removed 1 base at V and 0 bases at J, with 13 bases between.

The J gene is TRBJ2-7, the V gene TRBV7-2, with a tentative D call TRBD1 (5 bases). The CDR3 has 14 residues. CDR1 and CDR2 from the germline V gene are SGHTA and FQGNSA. Trimming took 2 bases from V and 4 from J, leaving 12 bases between them. The CDR3 reads CASSLSAQGYEQYF. DNA of the CDR3: TGTGCCAGCAGCTTATCGGCCCAGGGATACGAGCAGTACTTC.